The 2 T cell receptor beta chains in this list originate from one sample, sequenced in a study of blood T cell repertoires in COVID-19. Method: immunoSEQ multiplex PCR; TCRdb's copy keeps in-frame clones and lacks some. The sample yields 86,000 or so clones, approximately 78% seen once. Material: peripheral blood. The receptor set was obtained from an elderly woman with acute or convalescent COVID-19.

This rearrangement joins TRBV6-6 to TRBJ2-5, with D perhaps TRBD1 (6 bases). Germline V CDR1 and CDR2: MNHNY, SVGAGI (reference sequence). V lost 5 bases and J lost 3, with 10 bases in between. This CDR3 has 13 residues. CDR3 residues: CASSRTVEETQYF. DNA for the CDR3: TGTGCCAGCAGTAGGACAGTGGAAGAGACCCAGTACTTC.

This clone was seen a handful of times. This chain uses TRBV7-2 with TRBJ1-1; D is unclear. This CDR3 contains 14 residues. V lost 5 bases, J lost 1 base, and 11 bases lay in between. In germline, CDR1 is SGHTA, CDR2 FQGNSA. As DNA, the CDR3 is TGTGCCAGCAGCCCCAACCCAGGGAACACTGAAGCTTTCTTT. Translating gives CASSPNPGNTEAFF.